This TCR beta chain was identified during a study of regulatory T cells in long-lasting Graves disease. Study details: Patients with persistent Graves' disease had over 5 years of antithyroid drugs and persistent TSH receptor antibodies. Findings and caveats of the study: Repertoires from persistent disease leaned toward TRBV28, TRBJ1-2 and TRBJ2-5. Whereas new patients shared 966 public clonotypes, persistent patients shared more, at under 3,500.

Germline CDR1 MNHEY, CDR2 SVGEGT. The V gene lost 8 bases and the J gene lost 4 bases, with 24 bases spanning the gap. The CDR3 totals 16 residues. Sequencing libraries for TCR beta were prepared with iRepertoire HTBI primers and Arm-PCR of CDR3 regions. Via MiXCR, TCRdb re-called the multiplex PCR reads, giving one row per CDR3 protein. The profile shows 450,000 or so distinct CDR3 sequences, approximately 22% of them singletons. Time point described: persistent/refractory GD, antithyroid drugs over 5 years with positive TRAb. PBMC-derived RNA was used for the TCR library. It was by American Thyroid Association guidelines that Graves' disease was diagnosed. This clonotype was seen a handful of times. Antigen unknown.

This sequence was found in a female donor with Graves disease. This chain connects TRBV6-2 or TRBV6-3 to TRBJ2-7, with D tentatively TRBD1 (5 bases). The sequenced sample was peripheral blood mononuclear cells (PBMCs), obtained when the disease was refractory, from a patient treated with antithyroid drugs. The CDR3 sequence: CASSNGPNRIPYEQYF. In DNA, the CDR3 is TGTGCCAGCTCTAATGGGCCAAACAGGATTCCTTACGAGCAGTACTTC.